This T cell receptor (beta chain) originates from a study of blood T cells in healthy people across ages (dated by TCRdb to between 2015 and 2017). Describing the broader study: In model experiments, template switching captured roughly one uniquely barcoded TCR beta cDNA molecule for every two T cells. Age-related changes in TCR beta repertoire diversity were measured in the study by deep sequencing normalized with unique cDNA molecular identifiers. Donors were grouped into four age groups: young (average approximately 15 years), middle-aged (39), aged (around 66) and long-lived (around 82). Donors of different ages were randomly distributed across sequencing lanes to avoid experimental bias. For two donors (one aged 18 to 30 and one aged 80 or older), the study analyzed two additional independent replicas of 1 million unique cDNA reads from the same blood draw.

On this clonotype: What this receptor recognizes is not known. No quality values exist for individual bases; no much larger clone is one base distant.

Study-wide conclusions, independent of this receptor: As age increased, observed TCR beta diversity per million T cells dropped in a roughly linear way, and a significant reduction was already evident by age approximately 40. Total diversity estimates from one million sequenced T cells were considered lower bounds and underestimates. The percentage of naive T cells measured by flow cytometry correlated strongly with observed TCR beta diversity. Bulk unsorted PBMC profiling prevented conclusive comparison of naive and antigen-experienced compartments. Donor CMV infection status was unknown, potentially confounding age-related changes in expanded clonotypes. Compared with the aged group, more naive CD4+ T cells, fewer expanded clones and increased TCR diversity were shown by the long-lived group, suggesting age selection.

Receptor amplification or capture employed 5' RACE. A second PCR of roughly 7 to 11 cycles was performed with a sample-barcoded 5' primer and a J-beta primer mix. A unique molecular identifier was introduced onto each TCR beta cDNA molecule by a template-switch 5' adaptor carrying 12 random nucleotides. Each sample yielded at least 2.5 million CDR3-containing paired-end reads. The Mint cDNA synthesis kit, primed by a TRBC-specific oligonucleotide, was used to synthesize first-strand cDNA from all RNA. Following uracil-DNA glycosylase treatment, all cDNA underwent a first 18-cycle PCR with the universal primers M1SS and BC2_uni_R. As for the original processing: Each sample was normalized by randomly selecting 1 million high-quality reads, each carrying a distinct molecular identifier. Instead of being binned into consensus sequences, reads that shared molecular identifiers were thrown out. MiTCR, run with a Q25 quality threshold and the strictest error-elimination algorithm, handled CDR3 identification, clonotype clustering and error correction. A nonparametric unseen species model with Euler transformation was used to estimate a lower bound on total TCR beta diversity. TCRdb trimmed public reads at Q25 via fastp, called clones via MiXCR and kept in-frame beta chains. Duplicate CDR3 protein sequences are folded into a single record with the most common DNA and genes. The V and J calls and clone size come from TCRdb's table, not from the authors' own analysis. Present in this sample are 1.5 million to 2 million distinct CDR3 sequences, about two fifths of which were seen just once. In total, the top ten clones hold about 21% of the sample.

Donors were a few dozen systemically healthy Caucasian individuals from Russia aged about 6 to 100 years. Around 10 milliliters of peripheral blood were collected from each donor into EDTA-treated Vacutainer tubes. Ficoll-Paque density-gradient centrifugation was used to isolate PBMCs, with at least 6.5 million per sample. Trizol reagent was used to extract total RNA from PBMCs, with at least 6 micrograms per sample. For every donor, an aliquot of PBMCs went through flow cytometry to measure the percentages of naive CD45RAhigh/CD27high T cells. CDR1 and CDR2, per the germline V gene, are LGHNA and YSLEER. The CDR3 runs 16 residues from the cysteine to the phenylalanine. Of all the DNA, just the CDR3 is kept, 48 bases in frame from base 1. Trimming costs V 3 bases and J 2 bases, and their ends lie 17 bases apart.

The sample consisted of blood. The sequence links TRBV4-3 to TRBJ2-7; no D segment can be confidently identified. The source is a human donor in good health. Read as DNA, the sequence is TGCGCCAGCAGCCACTCCTTTTCGTTTTTCCCCTACGAGCAGTACTTC. It translates to CASSHSFSFFPYEQYF.